Presented here are 12 T cell receptor beta chains from one specimen sequenced in a study of CD8 T cells in ankylosing spondylitis (dated 2017 in TCRdb). Library preparation used 5' RACE. The instrument was an Illumina HiSeq 2500. TCRdb reworked the public reads: Q25 trimming with fastp, MiXCR clone assembly, productive beta chains retained. Rows are combined by CDR3 protein, so each entry shows the most common genes and DNA. The sample table lists about 240,000 distinct CDR3 sequences, 8% to 9.5% of them with a count of one. The ten largest account for approximately 7% of the sample. Sequencing was done on a sample of blood, either unsorted or a sorted T cell fraction (not recorded which). These receptors were collected from a male donor with ankylosing spondylitis or in good health (not recorded which).

This clonotype was seen many times. V gene TRBV11-2 combines with J gene TRBJ1-1; D possibly corresponds to TRBD1 (5 bases). This CDR3 is 13 amino acids long. Germline assignment: CDR1 SGHAT and CDR2 FQNNGV. V lost 5 bases to trimming and J lost 6 bases, with 13 bases between them. CDR3 sequence (DNA): TGTGCCAGCAGCGCCTTCAGGGAGGCTGAAGCTTTCTTT. Protein: CASSAFREAEAFF. Combining the CDR3 with reference TRBV11-2 and TRBJ1-1 gives the whole variable domain EAGVAQSPRYKIIEKRQSVAFWCNPISGHATLYWYQQILGQGPKLLIQFQNNGVVDDSQLPKDRFSAERLKGVDSTLKIQPAKLEDSAVYLCASSAFREAEAFFGQGTRLTVV.

This clonotype was counted at least ten times. V usage is TRBV25-1 and J usage is TRBJ2-1; D perhaps matches TRBD2 (6 bases). The ends were cut back, 7 bases at V and 0 bases at J, with 10 bases in the middle. The CDR3 has 14 residues. Per germline, CDR1 MGHDK and CDR2 SYGVNS. The CDR3, as DNA: TGTGCCAGCACCATTAGCGGCTCCTACAATGAGCAGTTCTTC. This codes for CASTISGSYNEQFF. Using reference TRBV25-1 and TRBJ2-1 for the parts outside the CDR3, the full variable domain is EADIYQTPRYLVIGTGKKITLECSQTMGHDKMYWYQQDPGMELHLIHYSYGVNSTEKGDLSSESTVSRIRTEHFPLTLESARPSHTSQYLCASTISGSYNEQFFGPGTRLTVL.

This clonotype was seen at least ten times. This chain connects TRBV6-5 to TRBJ1-5; D may be TRBD1 (6 bases). Trimming took 0 bases from V and 2 from J, leaving 8 bases between them. Germline V gives CDR1 MNHEY, CDR2 SVGAGI. The CDR3 covers 15 residues. Here the CDR3 DNA reads TGTGCCAGCAGTTACTCCTACAGGGGCAATCAGCCCCAGCATTTT. Its translation: CASSYSYRGNQPQHF.

This clonotype came up many times. The gene calls are TRBV5-1 and TRBJ2-7; D unclear. CDR3 length: 12 residues. Deletions cut 3 bases from V and 3 bases from J, with 7 bases between. Germline lookup yields CDR1 SGHRS and CDR2 YFSETQ. The CDR3 region has the DNA TGCGCCAGCAGCTCAAATAGCTACGAGCAGTACTTC. Amino acids: CASSSNSYEQYF.

The V call is TRBV20-1, the J call TRBJ1-6, with TRBD1 matching 10 bases. Per the germline V gene, CDR1 is DFQATT and CDR2 is SNEGSKA (reference sequence). Trimming cost V 6 bases and J 9 bases; bases outside gene matches: 2. This CDR3 has 12 residues. The CDR3 here is CSARDRGSPLHF. Written as DNA, the CDR3 is TGCAGTGCCCGGGACAGGGGTTCACCCCTCCACTTT.

This clonotype was detected ten times or more. The rearrangement uses TRBV27 and TRBJ2-7; 8 bases match TRBD2. CDR1 and CDR2 (germline): MNHEY, SMNVEV (reference sequence). The CDR3 covers 15 residues. The ends lost 6 bases at V and 4 bases at J; junction bases unmatched: 11. CDR3 DNA: TGTGCCAGCAGCCGCAATCCGGGACTAGGATACGAGCAGTACTTC. This encodes CASSRNPGLGYEQYF.

This clonotype was seen at least ten times. This chain joins TRBV20-1 and TRBJ2-1, with 12 bases fitting TRBD1. V was pared by 3 bases and J by 1 base, with 4 bases of the junction left unmatched. This CDR3 region has 16 residues. Germline V gene sequence: CDR1 DFQATT, CDR2 SNEGSKA (reference sequence). The CDR3, as DNA: TGCAGTGCTAGGGGACAGGGGGCGGGTTCCTACAATGAGCAGTTCTTC. Translation gives CSARGQGAGSYNEQFF.

This clonotype was counted ten times or more. J is TRBJ1-1 and V is TRBV30; no firm D call. This CDR3 has 13 residues. V lost 5 bases and J lost 5, with 15 bases in between. Germline-derived CDR1 and CDR2 are GTSNPN and SVGIG (reference sequence). This chain's CDR3 is CAWGFRPGTEAFF. DNA of the CDR3: TGTGCCTGGGGCTTTAGGCCGGGGACTGAAGCTTTCTTT.

A few counts support this clonotype. The gene calls are TRBV7-2 and TRBJ2-3; 10 bases line up with TRBD2. The CDR3 consists of 16 residues. Germline-derived CDR1 and CDR2 are SGHTA and FQGNSA. V gave up 5 bases and J gave up 4 bases; unmatched junction bases: 9. The CDR3 nucleotides are TGTGCCAGCAGCCCTCAGTTAGCGGGGGGTGCAGATACGCAGTATTTT. This sequence encodes CASSPQLAGGADTQYF.

Ten or more counts support this clonotype. The chain carries TRBV29-1 and TRBJ1-1, with D hard to call. This CDR3 spans 11 amino acids. Germline V gives CDR1 SQVTM, CDR2 ANQGSEA. V was shortened by 4 bases and J by 0 bases, with 3 bases between the two germline ends. The CDR3 is CSVGLNTEAFF. The CDR3 DNA follows: TGCAGCGTTGGGTTGAACACTGAAGCTTTCTTT.

This clonotype was seen at least ten times. This rearrangement joins TRBV20-1 to TRBJ1-6, with D unresolved. Germline V lookup: CDR1 DFQATT, CDR2 SNEGSKA (reference sequence). The ends were cut back, 2 bases at V and 9 bases at J, with 8 bases in the middle. The CDR3 contains 12 residues. Here the CDR3 reads CSARYRASPLHF. DNA of the CDR3: TGCAGTGCTAGATATCGGGCTTCACCCCTCCACTTT.

The CDR3 DNA reads as TGCGCCAGCAGCTTGGGGACAGGGGGAAAAGGGACTGAAGCTTTCTTT. The encoded protein is CASSLGTGGKGTEAFF. The chain uses TRBV5-1 and TRBJ1-1; TRBD1 agrees at 10 bases. Germline CDR1 and CDR2: SGHRS and YFSETQ. Unmatched junction bases numbered 7, after V lost 0 bases and J lost 5 bases. The CDR3 spans 16 residues.